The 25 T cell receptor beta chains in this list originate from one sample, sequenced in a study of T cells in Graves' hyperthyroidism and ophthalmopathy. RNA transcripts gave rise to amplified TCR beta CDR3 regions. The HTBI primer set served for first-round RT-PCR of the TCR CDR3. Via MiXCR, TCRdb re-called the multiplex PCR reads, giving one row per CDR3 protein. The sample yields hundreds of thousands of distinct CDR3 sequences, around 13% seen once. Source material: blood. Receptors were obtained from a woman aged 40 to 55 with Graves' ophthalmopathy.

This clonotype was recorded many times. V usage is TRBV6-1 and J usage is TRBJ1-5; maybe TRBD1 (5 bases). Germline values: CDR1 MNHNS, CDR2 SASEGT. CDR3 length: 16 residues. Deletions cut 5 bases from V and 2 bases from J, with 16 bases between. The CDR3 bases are TGTGCCAGCAGTTCACTGGGGGGGTTCGGCAATCAGCCCCAGCATTTT. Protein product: CASSSLGGFGNQPQHF.

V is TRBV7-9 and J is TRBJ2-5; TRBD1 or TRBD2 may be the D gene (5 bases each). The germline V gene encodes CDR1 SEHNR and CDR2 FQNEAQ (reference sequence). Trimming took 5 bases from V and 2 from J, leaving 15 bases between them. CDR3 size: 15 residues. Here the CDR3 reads CASSPRPGPQETQYF. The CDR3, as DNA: TGTGCCAGCAGCCCCCGCCCGGGACCTCAAGAGACCCAGTACTTC.

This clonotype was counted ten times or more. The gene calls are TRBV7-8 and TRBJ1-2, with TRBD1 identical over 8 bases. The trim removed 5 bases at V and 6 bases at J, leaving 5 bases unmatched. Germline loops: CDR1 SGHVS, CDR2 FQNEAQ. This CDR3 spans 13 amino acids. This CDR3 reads CASSNDRGNGYTF. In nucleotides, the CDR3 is TGTGCCAGCAGCAACGACAGGGGTAATGGCTACACCTTC.

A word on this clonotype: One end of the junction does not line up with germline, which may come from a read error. In DNA, the CDR3 is TGTGCCAACAGTCCCAGGACAGGGCACTATGGCTACACCTTC. This sequence encodes CANSPRTGHYGYTF. The chain combines TRBV2 with TRBJ1-2, with 8 bases that match TRBD1. This CDR3 comprises 14 residues. CDR1 SNHLY and CDR2 FYNNEI come from the germline V gene.

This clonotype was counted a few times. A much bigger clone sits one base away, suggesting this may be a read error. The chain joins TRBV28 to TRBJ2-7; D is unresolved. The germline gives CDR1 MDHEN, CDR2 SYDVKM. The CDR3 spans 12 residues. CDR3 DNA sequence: TGTGCCGGCAGGACCTCCCTAAGCGAGCAGTACTTC. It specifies CAGRTSLSEQYF.

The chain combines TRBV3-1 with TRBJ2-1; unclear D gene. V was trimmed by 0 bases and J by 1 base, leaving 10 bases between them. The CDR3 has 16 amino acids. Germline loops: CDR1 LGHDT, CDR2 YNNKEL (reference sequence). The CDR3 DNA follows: TGTGCCAGCAGCCAAGATTTGGGCACGTCCTACAATGAGCAGTTCTTC. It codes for CASSQDLGTSYNEQFF.

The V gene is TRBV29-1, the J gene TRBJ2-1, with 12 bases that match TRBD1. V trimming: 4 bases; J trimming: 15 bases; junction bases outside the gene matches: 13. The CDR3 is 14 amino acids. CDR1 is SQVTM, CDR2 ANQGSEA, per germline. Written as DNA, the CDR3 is TGCAGCGTTGCCGGGACAGGGGGCTTTTCTACGGGGTTCTTC. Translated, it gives CSVAGTGGFSTGFF.

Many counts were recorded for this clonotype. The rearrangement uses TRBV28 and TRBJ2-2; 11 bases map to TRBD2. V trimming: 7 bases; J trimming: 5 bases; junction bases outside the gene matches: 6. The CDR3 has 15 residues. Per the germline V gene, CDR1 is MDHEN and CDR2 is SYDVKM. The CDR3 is CASIAGGSWTGELFF. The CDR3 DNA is TGTGCCAGCATAGCGGGAGGGTCGTGGACCGGGGAGCTGTTTTTT.

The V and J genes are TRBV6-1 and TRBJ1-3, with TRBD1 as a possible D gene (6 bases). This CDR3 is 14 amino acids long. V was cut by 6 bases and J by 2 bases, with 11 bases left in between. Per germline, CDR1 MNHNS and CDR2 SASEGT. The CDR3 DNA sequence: TGTGCCAGCAGCAGACAGGAAACTGGAAACACCATATATTTT. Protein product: CASSRQETGNTIYF.

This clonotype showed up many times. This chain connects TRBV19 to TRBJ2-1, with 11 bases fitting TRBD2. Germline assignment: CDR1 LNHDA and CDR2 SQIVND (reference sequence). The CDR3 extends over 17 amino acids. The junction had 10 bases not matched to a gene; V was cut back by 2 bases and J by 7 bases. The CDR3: CASSILAGGSVGNEQFF. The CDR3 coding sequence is TGTGCCAGTAGTATACTAGCGGGAGGATCCGTAGGTAATGAGCAGTTCTTC.

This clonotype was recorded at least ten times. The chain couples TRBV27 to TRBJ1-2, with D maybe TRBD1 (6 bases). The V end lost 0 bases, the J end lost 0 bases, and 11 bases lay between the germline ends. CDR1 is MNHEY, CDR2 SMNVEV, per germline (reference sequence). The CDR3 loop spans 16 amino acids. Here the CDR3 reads CASSLSWGPTNYGYTF. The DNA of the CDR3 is TGTGCCAGCAGTTTATCGTGGGGGCCTACTAACTATGGCTACACCTTC.

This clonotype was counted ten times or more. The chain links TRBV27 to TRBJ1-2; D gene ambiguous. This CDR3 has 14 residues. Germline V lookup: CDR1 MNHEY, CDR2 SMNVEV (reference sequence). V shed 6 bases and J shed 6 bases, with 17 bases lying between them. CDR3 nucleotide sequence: TGTGCCAGCAGCCTGGACCCCTCTCTTGATGGCTACACCTTC. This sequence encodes CASSLDPSLDGYTF.

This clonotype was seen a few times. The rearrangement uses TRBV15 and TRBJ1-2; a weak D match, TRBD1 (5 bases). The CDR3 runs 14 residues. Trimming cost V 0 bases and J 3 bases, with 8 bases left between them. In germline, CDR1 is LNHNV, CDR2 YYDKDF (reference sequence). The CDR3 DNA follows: TGTGCCACCAGCAGAGATACAGGACACTATGGCTACACCTTC. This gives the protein CATSRDTGHYGYTF.

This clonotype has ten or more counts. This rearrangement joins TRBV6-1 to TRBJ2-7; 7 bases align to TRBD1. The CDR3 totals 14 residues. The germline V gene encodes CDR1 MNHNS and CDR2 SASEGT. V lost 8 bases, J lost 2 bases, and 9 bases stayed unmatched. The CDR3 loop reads CASGLRDSPYEQYF. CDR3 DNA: TGTGCCAGCGGCCTCCGGGACAGCCCCTACGAGCAGTACTTC.

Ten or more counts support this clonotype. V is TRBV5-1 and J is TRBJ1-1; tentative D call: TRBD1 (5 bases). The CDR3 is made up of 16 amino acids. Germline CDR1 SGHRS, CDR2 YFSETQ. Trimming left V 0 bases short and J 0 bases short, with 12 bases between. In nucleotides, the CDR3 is TGCGCCAGCAGCTTGGGGAGGGGAGCCTTGAACACTGAAGCTTTCTTT. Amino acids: CASSLGRGALNTEAFF.

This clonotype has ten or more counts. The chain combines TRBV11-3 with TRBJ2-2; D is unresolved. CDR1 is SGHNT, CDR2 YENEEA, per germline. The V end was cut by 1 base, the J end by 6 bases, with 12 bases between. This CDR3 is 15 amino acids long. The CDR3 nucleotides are TGTGCCAGCAGCTTAGTCCACATCATCGCCGGGGAGCTGTTTTTT. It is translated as CASSLVHIIAGELFF.

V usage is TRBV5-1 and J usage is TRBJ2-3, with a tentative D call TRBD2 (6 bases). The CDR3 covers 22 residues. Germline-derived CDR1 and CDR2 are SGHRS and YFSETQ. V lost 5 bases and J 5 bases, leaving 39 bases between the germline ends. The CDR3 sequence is CASSPFLDRRLDSLRSGDTQYF. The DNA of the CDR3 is TGCGCCAGCAGTCCGTTTCTGGATCGGCGTCTAGACAGCCTCCGTAGCGGAGATACGCAGTATTTT. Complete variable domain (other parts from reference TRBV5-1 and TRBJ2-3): KAGVTQTPRYLIKTRGQQVTLSCSPISGHRSVSWYQQTPGQGLQFLFEYFSETQRNKGNFPGRFSGRQFSNSRSEMNVSTLELGDSALYLCASSPFLDRRLDSLRSGDTQYFGPGTRLTVL.

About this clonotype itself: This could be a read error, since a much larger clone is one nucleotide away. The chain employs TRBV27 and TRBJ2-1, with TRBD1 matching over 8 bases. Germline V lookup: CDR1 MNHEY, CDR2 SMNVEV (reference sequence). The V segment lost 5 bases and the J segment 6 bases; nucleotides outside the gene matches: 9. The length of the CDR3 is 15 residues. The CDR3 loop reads CASSGGTGACNEQFF. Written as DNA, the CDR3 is TGTGCCAGCAGTGGGGGGACAGGTGCCTGCAATGAGCAGTTCTTC.

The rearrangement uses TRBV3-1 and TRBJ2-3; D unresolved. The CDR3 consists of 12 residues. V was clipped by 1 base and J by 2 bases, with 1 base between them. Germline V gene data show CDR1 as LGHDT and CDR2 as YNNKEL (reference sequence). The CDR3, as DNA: TGTGCCAGCAGCCAAGCCACAGATACGCAGTATTTT. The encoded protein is CASSQATDTQYF.

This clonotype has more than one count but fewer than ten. The CDR3 DNA reads as TGTGCCAGCAGCTTGGCCAGGGTCACTGAAGCTTTCTTT. This encodes CASSLARVTEAFF. V usage is TRBV5-4 and J usage is TRBJ1-1; D may be TRBD1 (5 bases). The germline V gene has CDR1 SGHNT and CDR2 YYREEE (reference sequence). This CDR3 contains 13 residues. The V end lost 0 bases, the J end lost 4 bases, and 7 bases lay between the germline ends.

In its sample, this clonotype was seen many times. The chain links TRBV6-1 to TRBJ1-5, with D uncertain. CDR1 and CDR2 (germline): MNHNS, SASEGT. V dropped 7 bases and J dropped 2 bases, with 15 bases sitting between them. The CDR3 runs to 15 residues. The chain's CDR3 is CASNRQPFGNQPQHF. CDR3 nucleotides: TGTGCCAGCAATCGGCAGCCTTTTGGCAATCAGCCCCAGCATTTT.

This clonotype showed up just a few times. The CDR3: CASTRRGPSYGYTF. In DNA form, the CDR3 reads TGTGCCAGCACCCGGCGAGGGCCTTCCTATGGCTACACCTTC. This chain connects TRBV2 to TRBJ1-2, with D uncertain. V was pared by 7 bases and J by 4 bases, with 16 bases between. The CDR3 is 14 amino acids. The germline V gene encodes CDR1 SNHLY and CDR2 FYNNEI.

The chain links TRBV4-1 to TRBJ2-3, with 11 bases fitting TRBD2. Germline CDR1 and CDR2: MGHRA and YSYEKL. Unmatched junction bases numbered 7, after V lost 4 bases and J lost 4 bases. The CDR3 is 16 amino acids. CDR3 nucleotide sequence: TGCGCCAGCAGCCTCCTTAGCGGGAGGGCCGCAGATACGCAGTATTTT. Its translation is CASSLLSGRAADTQYF.

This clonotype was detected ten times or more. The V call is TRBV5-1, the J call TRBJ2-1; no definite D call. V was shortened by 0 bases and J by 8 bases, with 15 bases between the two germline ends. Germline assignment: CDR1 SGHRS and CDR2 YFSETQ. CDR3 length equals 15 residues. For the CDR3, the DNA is TGCGCCAGCAGCTTGGCCGCAGGAGTTCTGGATGAGCAGTTCTTC. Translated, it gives CASSLAAGVLDEQFF.

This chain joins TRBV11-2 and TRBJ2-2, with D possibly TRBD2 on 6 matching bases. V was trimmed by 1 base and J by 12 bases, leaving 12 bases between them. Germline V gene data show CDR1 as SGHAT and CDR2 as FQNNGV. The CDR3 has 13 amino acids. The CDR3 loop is CASSLGQAGKLFF. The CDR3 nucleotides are TGTGCCAGCAGCTTAGGTCAGGCGGGGAAGCTGTTTTTT.